Reported below is one T cell receptor beta chain. Its antigen is unidentified. The CDR3 consists of 13 residues. Germline CDR1 reads SQVTM; CDR2 reads ANQGSEA. V was pared by 3 bases and J by 0 bases, with 6 bases between. The data were taken from a study of pediatric ulcerative colitis. Whole-study findings and limits: A couple of rectal clonotypes were found only in ulcerative colitis patients, all of them. Repertoires came from total lymphocyte DNA, so rare subsets like regulatory T cells may be missed.

The assay was run at survey level. Sequenced by immunoSEQ multiplex PCR; TCRdb stores in-frame clones only, minus some. The data show 64,000 or so clones, 70% to 85% seen once. The chain links TRBV29-1 to TRBJ1-3, with D unresolved. This clonotype was obtained from a boy aged 5-17 years with moderate ulcerative colitis. Sequencing was performed on blood. CDR3 protein: CSVDTDSGNTIYF. The CDR3 nucleotides read TGCAGCGTTGACACAGACTCTGGAAACACCATATATTTT.